This paragraph reports one TCR beta chain. The entry originates in a study of technical replicates of blood from a few donors. The V segment lost 0 bases and the J segment 10 bases; nucleotides outside the gene matches: 4. Germline CDR1 reads SEHNR; CDR2 reads FQNEAQ (reference sequence). This CDR3 comprises 14 residues. Measured with immunoSEQ multiplex PCR; TCRdb has only the in-frame clones, and not every one. The sample yields tens of thousands of clones, around nine tenths seen once. Specimen: PBMCs. The receptor was derived from a human donor in good health. Some clones in this sample may be carry-over from other donors' samples. The rearrangement joins TRBV7-9 to TRBJ2-1; 9 positions match TRBD2. The CDR3 region has the DNA TGTGCCAGCAGCTTAGCGGGGACTAGCCTCGAGCAGTTCTTC. Translating gives CASSLAGTSLEQFF.